This entry is about one T cell receptor beta chain. Its target is unknown. Libraries were prepared by immunoSEQ multiplex PCR; TCRdb keeps only in-frame clonotypes and omits some of them. The sample consists of 24,000 or so clones, roughly 84% of them appearing once. Pooled samples include second doses given at about 4 or 12 weeks. The data derive from a study of T cell responses to AZD1222 COVID-19 vaccine. Study-level results: Just 6 or 7 AZD1222 recipients were seropositive at baseline. Spike-wide coverage was observed for vaccine-associated CD4 TCRs, with dominant responses at 160-218 and 743-854.

The sequencing used peripheral blood, collected 28 days after the second AZD1222 dose. This sequence originates from an adult who received the AZD1222 COVID-19 vaccine.

In nucleotides, the CDR3 is TGTGCCAGCAAAGGTCTGGGGAGTAGGTACGAGCAGTACTTC. Encoded protein: CASKGLGSRYEQYF. The rearrangement joins TRBV28 to TRBJ2-7, with TRBD2 as a possible D gene (5 bases). Germline V gives CDR1 MDHEN, CDR2 SYDVKM. CDR3 length: 14 amino acids. The germline V and J ends were trimmed by 7 bases and 4 bases, with 17 bases remaining between them.